One sample yielded the 3 T cell receptor beta chains listed below, sequenced in a study of T cell responses to AZD1222 COVID-19 vaccine. Profiled with immunoSEQ multiplex PCR; TCRdb holds only in-frame clones, not every one. The repertoire consists of 140,000 to 150,000 clones, with roughly nine tenths occurring once and the leading ten covering 1.6%. The sample in question was peripheral blood, obtained on day 0 of AZD1222 vaccination. All receptors derive from an adult in good health.

This clone was seen a single time. V is TRBV27 and J is TRBJ2-5; 9 nucleotides match TRBD2. There are 14 residues in the CDR3. Trimming removed 6 bases from V and 4 bases from J; junction bases left unmatched: 6. Germline V CDR1 and CDR2: MNHEY, SMNVEV (reference sequence). CDR3 loop: CASRRSGRPETQYF. The CDR3 bases are TGTGCCAGCAGACGAAGCGGGAGGCCAGAGACCCAGTACTTC.

The chain has TRBV5-6 and TRBJ2-5, with D possibly TRBD2 on 6 matching bases. Trimming removed 4 bases from V and 9 bases from J, with 13 bases in between. This CDR3 is built from 12 residues. Germline CDR1 reads SGHDT; CDR2 reads YYEEEE. CDR3 sequence reads: CASSGGVASQYF. CDR3 nucleotides: TGTGCCAGCAGCGGCGGGGTGGCGTCCCAGTACTTC.

The chain joins TRBV7-9 to TRBJ2-7; TRBD1 matches at 9 bases. The CDR3 covers 15 residues. Germline CDR1 and CDR2: SEHNR and FQNEAQ (reference sequence). V shed 5 bases, J shed 5 bases, and the junction held 10 bases outside the gene matches. The CDR3 region is CASSRPTGGFHEQYF. The CDR3, as DNA: TGTGCCAGCAGCAGACCGACAGGGGGGTTCCACGAGCAGTACTTC.